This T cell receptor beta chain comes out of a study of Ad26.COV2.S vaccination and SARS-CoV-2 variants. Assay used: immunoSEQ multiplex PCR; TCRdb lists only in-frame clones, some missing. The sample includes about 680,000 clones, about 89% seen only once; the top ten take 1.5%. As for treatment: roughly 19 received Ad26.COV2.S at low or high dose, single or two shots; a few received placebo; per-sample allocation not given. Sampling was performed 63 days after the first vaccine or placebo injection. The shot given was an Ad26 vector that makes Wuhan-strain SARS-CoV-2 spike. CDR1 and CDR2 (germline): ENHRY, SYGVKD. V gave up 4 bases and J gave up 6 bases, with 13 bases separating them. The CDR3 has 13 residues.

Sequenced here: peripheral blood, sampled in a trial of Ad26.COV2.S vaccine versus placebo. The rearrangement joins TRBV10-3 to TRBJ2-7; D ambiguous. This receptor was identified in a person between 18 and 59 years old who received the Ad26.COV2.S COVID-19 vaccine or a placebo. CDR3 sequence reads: CAISVGQVIEQYF. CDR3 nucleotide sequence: TGTGCCATCAGTGTTGGGCAGGTTATCGAGCAGTACTTC.